This is a list of T cell receptor beta chains from one sample in a study of T-cell reconstitution after alpha-beta-depleted transplantation in children. TCRdb ran MiXCR on the PCR reads and lists one entry per CDR3 protein. The sample yields fewer than 550,000 distinct CDR3 sequences, 9.5% to 12% seen once. This specimen consisted of PBMCs, mostly from graft donor cells, obtained 180 days after TCRalphabeta/CD19-depleted stem cell transplant. The receptors come from a female patient between 2 and 15 years old who had a stem cell transplant for aplastic anemia, so the T cells may come from the graft donor. Both conserved end residues are part of each CDR3. The D gene is left open where the match is weak. Clone size appears in some rows only: once, few, many, or a class for an expanded clone.

TRBJ1-2 TRBV6-2/TRBV6-3 TRBD1 few CASSYSGQSNYGYTF TGTGCCAGCAGTTACTCGGGACAGTCGAACTATGGCTACACCTTC
TRBJ1-5 TRBV4-1 TRBD1 once CASSQDRGRGQPQHF TGCGCCAGCAGCCAAGACAGGGGGCGCGGTCAGCCCCAGCATTTT
TRBJ1-5 TRBV20-1 NA few CSGFSLSGSNQPQHF TGCAGTGGGTTCAGTCTGTCGGGGAGCAATCAGCCCCAGCATTTT
TRBJ2-2 TRBV27 NA NA CASSFGGIDTGELFF TGTGCCAGCAGTTTCGGCGGGATTGACACCGGGGAGCTGTTTTTT
TRBJ2-2 TRBV6-1 TRBD2 NA CASARGSLGAGELFF TGTGCCAGCGCTCGCGGGAGTCTGGGTGCCGGGGAGCTGTTTTTT
TRBJ2-1 TRBV5-1 TRBD2 NA CTSSLVTSGSDMYNEQFF TGCACCAGCAGCTTGGTGACTAGCGGGTCCGATATGTACAATGAGCAGTTCTTC
TRBJ2-1 TRBV7-2 TRBD2 NA CASSLSPSGPLGDEQFF TGTGCCAGCAGCTTATCTCCTAGCGGCCCTCTTGGGGATGAGCAGTTCTTC
TRBJ2-5 TRBV6-5 NA few CASSYFSGETQYF TGTGCCAGCAGTTACTTCAGTGGAGAGACCCAGTACTTC
TRBJ2-3 TRBV18 NA few CASSPLAAGAHTDTQYF TGTGCCAGCTCCCCCTTGGCCGCAGGGGCACACACAGATACGCAGTATTTT
TRBJ2-1 TRBV7-8 TRBD2 NA CASSLLTSGRTEQFF TGTGCCAGCAGCTTACTTACAAGCGGGAGGACTGAGCAGTTCTTC
TRBJ2-3 TRBV18 TRBD1 many CASSPRDRGPYTDTQYF TGTGCCAGCTCACCACGAGACAGGGGGCCCTACACAGATACGCAGTATTTT
TRBJ2-3 TRBV12-3/TRBV12-4 NA NA CASTPGRVATDTQYF TGTGCCAGCACCCCTGGGCGGGTGGCCACAGATACGCAGTATTTT
TRBJ1-5 TRBV25-1 NA few CASSGVRGPQHF TGTGCCAGCAGTGGCGTGAGAGGGCCCCAGCATTTT
TRBJ2-1 TRBV9 TRBD2 NA CASSVVRGTSGPRSYNEQFF TGTGCCAGCAGCGTAGTACGTGGGACTAGCGGCCCCCGCTCCTACAATGAGCAGTTCTTC